The rows below give T cell receptor beta chains drawn from one sample of a study of technical replicates of blood from several donors. Method: immunoSEQ multiplex PCR; TCRdb's copy keeps in-frame clones and lacks some. This table has approximately 50,000 clones, around 95% appearing once. The sample was T cells isolated from PBMCs. The receptor set was obtained from a human donor in good health. The CDR3 runs from the conserved cysteine through the conserved F or W. The D gene is left open where the match is weak. Size is omitted from some rows. Given values are once, few, many or a class for expanded clones.

CDR3 length,clone size,V gene,J gene,D gene,CDR3 DNA,CDR3 protein
13,-,TRBV10-1,TRBJ2-7,TRBD2,TGCGCCAGCAGCCCCGGGACTAACTACGAGCAGTACTTC,CASSPGTNYEQYF
13,-,TRBV6-5,TRBJ1-5,-,TGTGCCAGCAGTCCCCGGACAGAGCAGCCCCAGCATTTT,CASSPRTEQPQHF
14,-,TRBV13,TRBJ2-7,-,TGTGCCAGCAGCGCAAGACTAGTTTCCTACGAGCAGTACTTC,CASSARLVSYEQYF
14,-,TRBV5-6,TRBJ1-3,-,TGTGCCAGCAGCTTGACCAGCTCTGGAAACACCATATATTTT,CASSLTSSGNTIYF
15,-,TRBV5-1,TRBJ1-3,TRBD1,TGCGCCAGCAGCTTCGAGGGGGCCTCTGGAAACACCATATATTTT,CASSFEGASGNTIYF
17,-,TRBV7-6,TRBJ2-7,TRBD1,TGTGCCAGCAGCTTAGAGGGTAGGACGACAGGGGGAAACGAGCAGTACTTC,CASSLEGRTTGGNEQYF
11,-,TRBV11-2,TRBJ2-7,-,TGTGCCAGCAGCCCCAGTTACGAGCAGTACTTC,CASSPSYEQYF
18,-,TRBV11-2,TRBJ1-1,-,TGTGCCAGCAGCTTATTCTCCGTCCCACAGTATATGAACACTGAAGCTTTCTTT,CASSLFSVPQYMNTEAFF
14,few,TRBV5-1,TRBJ1-1,TRBD1,TGCGCCAGCAGCGCAACAGGGGAGAGCACTGAAGCTTTCTTT,CASSATGESTEAFF
15,-,TRBV13,TRBJ2-1,TRBD1,TGTGCCAGCAGCCCCGGACCGGGACAGAGCAATGAGCAGTTCTTC,CASSPGPGQSNEQFF
15,-,TRBV5-4,TRBJ2-1,-,TGTGCCAGCAGCTTGGATATTGGCGGGAACAATGAGCAGTTCTTC,CASSLDIGGNNEQFF
14,-,TRBV5-1,TRBJ2-2,-,TGCGCCAGCAGCTTGGGAGAGAACACCGGGGAGCTGTTTTTT,CASSLGENTGELFF
16,-,TRBV7-2,TRBJ2-1,TRBD2,TGTGCCAGCAGCTTAGTTTCAGCGGGAGCCTACAATGAGCAGTTCTTC,CASSLVSAGAYNEQFF
16,-,TRBV5-4,TRBJ2-5,TRBD1,TGTGCCAGCAGCATGACAGGGAGACAAGGACAAGAGACCCAGTACTTC,CASSMTGRQGQETQYF
12,-,TRBV29-1,TRBJ2-7,-,TGCAGCGTTGTGGTTAGTCTCGGGGAGCAGTACTTC,CSVVVSLGEQYF
17,-,TRBV7-8,TRBJ2-5,-,TGTGCCAGCAGCTCCCCCACAAAAATTACAGATCAAGAGACCCAGTACTTC,CASSSPTKITDQETQYF
18,-,TRBV9,TRBJ2-5,-,TGTGCCAGCAACTCCCATCCCCGGGGCAGGGACAACCAAGAGACCCAGTACTTC,CASNSHPRGRDNQETQYF
15,-,TRBV5-4,TRBJ2-7,TRBD2,TGTGCCAGCAGCCGGGCGGCGGGGGGCCCCTACGAGCAGTACTTC,CASSRAAGGPYEQYF